This T cell receptor (beta chain) was captured by sequencing in a study of CD8+ T cells in alopecia areata. Study-level points and caveats: Mouse data revealed clearer TCR sharing than patient data did, a gap possibly tied to HLA.

In each case, RNA was isolated and then reverse transcribed into cDNA as the sequencing template. Produced via immunoSEQ multiplex PCR; TCRdb's table is partial and in-frame only. The sample consists of around 170,000 clones, 40% to 55% of them appearing once. This clone was counted only a few times. What it recognizes is unknown. The CDR3 covers 14 residues. The V end lost 2 bases, the J end lost 1 base, and 12 bases lay between the germline ends. CDR1 SQVTM and CDR2 ANQGSEA come from the germline V gene. The treatment denotes: oral pan-JAK inhibitor, 5-10 mg twice daily. A FACSAria was used to sort CD4+ and CD8+ T cells. These cells came from PBMCs.

The chain couples TRBV29-1 to TRBJ2-7; perhaps TRBD1 as D (6 bases). The source material was CD8+ T cells sorted from blood, sampled around week 53, from a patient treated with tofacitinib. This receptor was taken from a human donor with alopecia areata. CDR3 sequence: CSVEQPTGSYEQYF. DNA of the CDR3: TGCAGCGTTGAACAGCCGACAGGTTCCTACGAGCAGTACTTC.